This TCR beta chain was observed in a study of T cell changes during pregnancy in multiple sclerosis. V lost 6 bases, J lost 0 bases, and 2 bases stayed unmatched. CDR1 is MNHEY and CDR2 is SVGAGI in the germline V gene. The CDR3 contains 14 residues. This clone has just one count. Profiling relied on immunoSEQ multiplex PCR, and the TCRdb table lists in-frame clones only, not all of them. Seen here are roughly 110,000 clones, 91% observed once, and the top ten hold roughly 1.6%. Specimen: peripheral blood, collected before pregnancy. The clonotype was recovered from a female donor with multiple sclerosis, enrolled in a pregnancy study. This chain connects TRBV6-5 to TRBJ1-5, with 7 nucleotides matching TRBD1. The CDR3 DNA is TGTGCCAGCAGAGGGGACAGTAGCAATCAGCCCCAGCATTTT. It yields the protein CASRGDSSNQPQHF.